This TCR beta chain was sequenced during a study of tumor-infiltrating lymphocytes in primary liver carcinoma. Regarding this clonotype: Antigen unknown. Its ends do not fully match the called genes, so a read error is possible.

The study, taken as a whole, reports: The overlap of tumor-adjacent and tumor-blood pairs was smaller than that of tumor region pairs.

The roughly 17-31 mg bulk tissue piece was not sorted before simultaneous RNA and DNA extraction. From 400 to 500 ng total RNA, TCR beta cDNA was generated with a primer in the constant region. Three rounds of nested multiplex PCR with slightly modified ARM-PCR produced TCR beta libraries. TCRdb itself ran the multiplex PCR reads through MiXCR, one entry per CDR3 protein. The sample has roughly 49,000 distinct CDR3 sequences; approximately 80% are singletons. Sequencing was done on a sample of liver tumor tissue from sampling region 5. Subset in this sample: tumor region T5, tumor centre. This receptor was identified in a man aged 35-49 years with primary liver carcinoma and hepatitis B virus infection.

CDR3 DNA: TGTGCCAGTAGTTCCTCGTCGAACCAGGGGCCTAGGGACGGGCAGTACTTC. Residues: CASSSSSNQGPRDGQYF. This chain uses TRBV6-6 with TRBJ2-7; possible D gene TRBD1, 6 bases. The CDR3 has 17 residues. CDR1 and CDR2 from the germline V gene are MNHNY and SVGAGI (reference sequence).